Listed below are T cell receptor beta chains from one sample, sequenced in a study of shared clonotypes between healthy human individuals. The repertoire was sequenced with immunoSEQ multiplex PCR; TCRdb's copy has only in-frame clones and lacks some. The repertoire consists of around 2,000,000 clones, with about 92% occurring once and the leading ten covering 1.7%. Sequenced sample: naive CD8+ T cells from PBMCs. These receptors were taken from a man between 18 and 29 years old in good health. Some clones in this sample may be carry-over from other donors' samples. The conserved cysteine and the conserved F or W are not part of the CDR3 here.

V	CDR3
TRBV28	ASRRDREGNQPQH
TRBV7-9	ASSWGQGNTEAF
TRBV5-1	ASRTVRVSDTGELF
TRBV28	ASSPPGTRYEQY
TRBV9	ASSTPGLAESKQETQY
TRBV6-6	ASSRYNRGQPQH
TRBV7-8	ASSKGANQPQH
TRBV7-9	ARGTDTQY
TRBV11-2	ATLYGNYGYT
TRBV4-3	ASSQDGTSIDEQY
TRBV4-1	ASSQARLQETQY
TRBV27	ASSLSIRSGEQY
TRBV27	ASSPSAGGAGTEAF
TRBV9	ASSAGTGDSYEQY
TRBV11-2	ASSLDRLPVGEKLF
TRBV4-3	ASSQSILLRGENGYT
TRBV7-9	ASSPPRAGPSTDTQY
TRBV9	ASSEGDTAEAF
TRBV7-9	ASRGAGGSESTDTQY
TRBV7-9	ASSLFPSEAF
TRBV27	ASTQKSGYNEQF
TRBV4-1	ASSPLDRAASYEQY
TRBV6-6	ASSYSIRVGEEKLF
TRBV7-8	ASSLGYSTGRGTEAF
TRBV4-1	ASSQDSARTEAF
TRBV21-1	ASSKVATRDRGCEKLF
TRBV4-1	ASSLRLAGVPYNEQF
TRBV5-1	ASSMDGFLYGYT
TRBV4-3	ASSQFARTLSYNEQF
TRBV13	ASSNRVHVQETQY
TRBV27	ASSLFRGAGELF
TRBV27	ASKVVSRTYNEQF
TRBV11-2	ASSLGPGVDYQETQY
TRBV27	ASKGYNQPQH
TRBV11-2	ASSLGVGLSVVSEQY
TRBV28	ASSTRGVRGGTQY
TRBV19	ASSPRGLDEQF
TRBV7-2	ASSLGINRAGANVLT
TRBV27	ASSPVQGREEQF
TRBV7-9	ASSSARYYEQY
TRBV27	ASSHWQTSAHKLF
TRBV5-1	ASSLWTSQSYEQY
TRBV28	ASSLLAGVVNEQF
TRBV28	ASSLPVTSGEQY
TRBV4-3	ASRRKWGSPTDTQY
TRBV10-3	AISESLRVGEQETQY
TRBV7-9	ASSSFRETQY
TRBV29-1	SVFPGTRSDTQY
TRBV27	ASRGTGGRTEAF
TRBV19	ASSHGQVINEQF
TRBV27	ASSFGGLRDEQY
TRBV7-9	ASSPKREGGQF
TRBV10-3	AISGTGASETQY
TRBV27	ASSVTGSYGYT
TRBV29-1	SALGQGPERF
TRBV7-8	ASSLYRSDEQF
TRBV6-1	ASSERQGANEQF
TRBV28	ASSGPQGQTNGSYNEQF
TRBV7-3	ASSFREFTDTQY